Shown below are 24 T cell receptor beta chains from a single sample sequenced in a study of blood T cell repertoires in COVID-19. Clones were read by immunoSEQ multiplex PCR, and TCRdb kept only the in-frame ones, dropping some. The profile shows tens of thousands of clones, about 86% of them singletons. The sample was peripheral blood. The receptor set was obtained from a man aged 50 to 60 in a cohort sampled during active COVID-19.

The CDR3 nucleotides read TGTGCCAGCAGCCAAGACTCTAGCGGGAGGGCCACAGGGCAGTATTTT. Protein product: CASSQDSSGRATGQYF. The rearrangement joins TRBV3-1 (or the pseudogene TRBV3-2) to TRBJ2-3, with 12 bases aligning to TRBD2. Germline trimming cut 0 bases from V and 11 bases from J; bases unmatched to any gene: 9. The CDR3 loop spans 16 amino acids. The germline gives CDR1 LGHDT, CDR2 YNNKEL (reference sequence).

The chain combines TRBV28 with TRBJ2-1; perhaps TRBD1 as D (5 bases). The CDR3 is made up of 13 amino acids. Trimming cost V 10 bases and J 0 bases, with 10 bases left between them. CDR1 MDHEN and CDR2 SYDVKM come from the germline V gene. The chain's CDR3 is CATHDSSYNEQFF. The CDR3 DNA reads as TGTGCCACCCACGACAGCTCCTACAATGAGCAGTTCTTC.

CDR3 sequence reads: CASSSSPYLAGGSYNEQFF. The DNA for the CDR3 is TGTGCCAGCAGCTCCTCCCCTTATCTAGCGGGAGGATCCTACAATGAGCAGTTCTTC. The chain carries TRBV12-1 and TRBJ2-1; the table assigns TRBD2, which was not confirmed against the DNA. TRBV12-1 is recorded as a pseudogene. This CDR3 is 19 amino acids long.

By its share, this clone is medium-sized (0.01 to 0.1%). The gene calls are TRBV4-3 and TRBJ2-3; D perhaps matches TRBD1 (5 bases). This CDR3 is built from 13 residues. Germline CDR1 and CDR2: LGHNA and YSLEER. With 0 bases removed from V and 4 bases from J, the gap between germline ends came to 5 bases. CDR3 coding DNA: TGCGCCAGCAGCCAAGAGGGGCCAGATACGCAGTATTTT. Protein product: CASSQEGPDTQYF.

This clone was seen just once. At one boundary the junction diverges from the germline segment, which might be a read error. The CDR3 is CAWSVGQGPRWNF. Written as DNA, the CDR3 is TGTGCCTGGAGTGTGGGACAGGGGCCCCGTTGGAACTTC. The chain uses TRBV30 and TRBJ2-7; 10 positions agree with TRBD1. This CDR3 comprises 13 residues. CDR1 GTSNPN and CDR2 SVGIG come from the germline V gene (reference sequence).

This chain uses TRBV5-5 with TRBJ2-7, with 16 bases that match TRBD2. CDR3 length: 17 amino acids. Germline values: CDR1 SGHKS, CDR2 YYEKEE (reference sequence). V dropped 3 bases and J dropped 8; count of bases not matched to a gene: 11. The CDR3 loop reads CASSSLLQGLAGGQQYF. In nucleotides, the CDR3 is TGTGCCAGCAGCTCACTTCTTCAGGGACTAGCGGGGGGGCAGCAGTACTTC. The whole variable domain, filled in from reference TRBV5-5 and TRBJ2-7, reads DAGVTQSPTHLIKTRGQQVTLRCSPISGHKSVSWYQQVLGQGPQFIFQYYEKEERGRGNFPDRFSARQFPNYSSELNVNALLLGDSALYLCASSSLLQGLAGGQQYFGPGTRLTVT.

This clone was seen just once. The V and J genes are TRBV27 and TRBJ2-7, with 7 bases aligning to TRBD1. V shed 6 bases, J shed 2 bases, and the junction held 7 bases outside the gene matches. CDR1 is MNHEY, CDR2 SMNVEV, per germline (reference sequence). The CDR3 has 14 amino acids. CDR3: CASSHRGRPYEQYV. For the CDR3, the DNA is TGTGCCAGCAGCCACAGGGGCCGGCCCTACGAGCAGTACGTC.

The rearrangement uses TRBV2 and TRBJ1-5; no definite D call. The V and J ends lost 6 bases and 1 base respectively, with 10 bases between them. CDR3 length: 14 amino acids. Germline loops: CDR1 SNHLY, CDR2 FYNNEI. In DNA form, the CDR3 reads TGTGCCAGCAGCGAGGGAACAAGCAATCAGCCCCAGCATTTT. The encoded protein is CASSEGTSNQPQHF.

The V and J genes are TRBV18 and TRBJ2-4, with TRBD1 identical over 7 bases. The CDR3 is 18 residues long. V shed 0 bases and J 0 bases; nucleotides not matched to a gene: 8. CDR1 and CDR2 from the germline V gene are KGHSH and LQKENI. This CDR3 is CASSPPRQGEIAKNIQYF. The CDR3 bases are TGTGCCAGCTCACCACCTCGGCAGGGGGAAATAGCCAAAAACATTCAGTACTTC.

J is TRBJ2-7 and V is TRBV5-1, with D possibly matching TRBD1 (5 bases). Trimming stripped 0 bases from V and 1 base from J, with 11 bases between. Germline assignment: CDR1 SGHRS and CDR2 YFSETQ. This CDR3 has 15 amino acids. The CDR3 loop is CASSLEGRASYEQYF. The CDR3 DNA reads TGCGCCAGCAGCTTGGAAGGCAGGGCTTCCTACGAGCAGTACTTC.

There are a few counts of this clone. The rearrangement links TRBV4-3 to TRBJ1-5, with 7 bases lining up with TRBD1. CDR3 length equals 16 residues. Germline V gene lookup returns CDR1 LGHNA and CDR2 YSLEER. V was clipped by 2 bases and J by 4 bases; unmatched bases: 8. The chain's CDR3 is CASSQTTGLVNQPQHF. CDR3 sequence (DNA): TGCGCCAGCAGCCAAACGACAGGGTTAGTAAATCAGCCCCAGCATTTT.

This sequence joins TRBV10-3 and TRBJ2-1, with a possible D match to TRBD1 (5 bases). V lost 4 bases, J lost 4 bases, and 11 bases lay in between. The CDR3 has 14 residues. CDR1 and CDR2 (germline): ENHRY, SYGVKD. The CDR3 sequence: CAISVRELYNEQFF. The DNA for the CDR3 is TGTGCCATCAGTGTCAGGGAACTATACAATGAGCAGTTCTTC.

V usage is TRBV18 and J usage is TRBJ2-5, with 8 bases identical to TRBD1. The CDR3 is 15 amino acids. Looked up from germline, CDR1 is KGHSH and CDR2 is LQKENI. V lost 0 bases, J lost 2 bases, and 2 bases stayed unmatched. The CDR3 coding sequence is TGTGCCAGCTCACCACCCGGGACAGGACAAGAGACCCAGTACTTC. This gives the protein CASSPPGTGQETQYF.

The V call is TRBV7-6, the J call TRBJ2-2, with 9 bases matching TRBD1. This CDR3 is built from 14 residues. V lost 5 bases and J lost 7; bases outside the gene matches: 5. Germline CDR1 reads SGHVS; CDR2 reads FNYEAQ. In DNA form, the CDR3 reads TGTGCCAGCAGCCCACAGGGGGCCGGCGGGGAGCTGTTTTTT. Translation: CASSPQGAGGELFF.

This clone was seen a single time. This rearrangement joins TRBV10-3 to TRBJ2-3; 11 nucleotides agree with TRBD2. The CDR3 runs to 17 residues. Trimming took 3 bases from V and 0 from J; bases not matched to a gene: 5. The germline V gene encodes CDR1 ENHRY and CDR2 SYGVKD. The CDR3 DNA is TGTGCCATCAGTGAAGTTCTAGCGGGGGGTAGCACAGATACGCAGTATTTT. It specifies CAISEVLAGGSTDTQYF.

J is TRBJ2-6 and V is TRBV15, with TRBD1 matching 9 bases. The CDR3 sequence is 15 residues long. Trimming removed 4 bases from V and 3 bases from J; junction bases left unmatched: 1. Germline CDR1 reads LNHNV; CDR2 reads YYDKDF (reference sequence). The CDR3 DNA reads TGTGCCACCAGCAAGGACAGGGGTGGGGCCAACGTCCTGACTTTC. Amino acids: CATSKDRGGANVLTF.

This clone was seen once. The V gene is TRBV6-5, the J gene TRBJ2-5; tentative D call: TRBD1 (5 bases). This CDR3 is built from 12 residues. CDR1 is MNHEY and CDR2 is SVGAGI in the germline V gene. V was shortened by 7 bases and J by 5 bases, with 11 bases between the two germline ends. In DNA, the CDR3 is TGTGCCAGCACAGGATCAGGGGAGACCCAGTACTTC. Translating gives CASTGSGETQYF.

The chain links TRBV11-2 to TRBJ2-1, with D perhaps TRBD2 (5 bases). Germline-derived CDR1 and CDR2 are SGHAT and FQNNGV. The CDR3 spans 19 residues. V lost 0 bases to trimming and J lost 7 bases, with 25 bases between them. The CDR3 nucleotides are TGTGCCAGCAGCTTAGATGGTTTTTGGCTCCAGCGGAAAGTAAATGAGCAGTTCTTC. Encoded protein: CASSLDGFWLQRKVNEQFF.

This clone was seen a handful of times. The genes are TRBV13 and TRBJ2-7; the D is unclear. Germline V gene sequence: CDR1 PRHDT, CDR2 FYEKMQ (reference sequence). The CDR3 consists of 12 residues. V lost 2 bases to trimming and J lost 6 bases, with 8 bases between them. CDR3 residues: CASSLRGGEQYF. The CDR3 DNA is TGTGCCAGCAGCTTACGAGGCGGCGAGCAGTACTTC.

The chain uses TRBV2 and TRBJ2-3; TRBD2 aligns across 8 bases. This CDR3 has 16 residues. V gave up 2 bases and J gave up 1 base; unmatched junction bases: 5. Germline V gene lookup returns CDR1 SNHLY and CDR2 FYNNEI. The CDR3 DNA reads TGTGCCAGCAGTGAACGACTAGCGTGGGGCACAGATACGCAGTATTTT. Protein product: CASSERLAWGTDTQYF.

V usage is TRBV15 and J usage is TRBJ2-1, with 9 bases lining up with TRBD1. The V and J ends lost 4 bases and 7 bases, in that order; junction bases with no gene match: 8. This CDR3 is built from 15 residues. Germline CDR1 LNHNV, CDR2 YYDKDF (reference sequence). The CDR3 coding sequence is TGTGCCACCAGCACTGGGACAGGGCTAGGAAATGAGCAGTTCTTC. Its protein product is CATSTGTGLGNEQFF.

This chain connects TRBV7-9 to TRBJ2-7; D is ambiguous. Trimming removed 4 bases from V and 2 bases from J, with 9 bases in between. The CDR3 sequence is 13 residues long. From germline, CDR1 is SEHNR and CDR2 FQNEAQ (reference sequence). The CDR3 here is CASSSTLTYEQYV. The CDR3 DNA is TGTGCCAGCAGCTCAACATTAACCTACGAGCAGTACGTC.

The V gene is TRBV28, the J gene TRBJ2-7; TRBD1 matches at 9 bases. This CDR3 comprises 15 residues. The V segment lost 3 bases and the J segment 0 bases; nucleotides outside the gene matches: 3. Germline-derived CDR1 and CDR2 are MDHEN and SYDVKM. The CDR3, as DNA: TGTGCCAGCAGTTTGGGACAGGGTGGCTCCTACGAGCAGTACGTC. Translation: CASSLGQGGSYEQYV.

V gene TRBV4-3 combines with J gene TRBJ2-7; 9 nucleotides match TRBD1. This CDR3 contains 16 residues. The germline CDR1 and CDR2 sequences are LGHNA and YSLEER. The V and J ends lost 3 bases and 4 bases, in that order; junction bases with no gene match: 10. Written as DNA, the CDR3 is TGCGCCAGCAGCCAGGGCTTTGGACAGGGGTCTTACGAGCAGTACTTC. Protein: CASSQGFGQGSYEQYF.